This T cell receptor beta chain was recovered during a study of T cells expressing NK-cell markers. Beta-chain TCR cDNA was generated via 5'RACE template switching with UMIs. TCRdb reprocessed the 5' RACE reads and stores each CDR3 protein as one record, lacking DNA. Reported are some 390,000 distinct CDR3 sequences; the ten largest clones contain about 10%. Germline assignment: CDR1 PRHDT and CDR2 FYEKMQ (reference sequence). CDR3 size: 12 residues. Sequences were obtained from blood T cells: a sorted CD56 or NKG2C T cell subset, CD4+ or CD8+ T cells, or bulk PBMC T cells (not recorded which). The chain combines TRBV13 with TRBJ1-4. The receptor's source is a woman in her forties or fifties in good health. The CDR3 sequence is CASSLKSQGLFF.